This T cell receptor (beta chain) is drawn from a study of blood T cell repertoires in COVID-19. Study in general: Samples representing acute and convalescent COVID-19 were sourced from the United States, Italy and Spain. T cells, B-cell-depleted T cells, or PBMCs supplied cDNA or gDNA.

Per the original methods: Amplification of reference gene primers was used by the study to estimate nucleated cell counts. Generated by immunoSEQ multiplex PCR, the TCRdb table keeps only in-frame clones and is missing some. The DNA was the basis for D and trimming; V, J and clone size are from that table. The data contain about 85,000 clones, around 90% of them seen just once; the ten biggest clones take up approximately 5.9%. The sequence derives from a man aged 60-69 years with acute or convalescent COVID-19. Input material: peripheral blood.

CDR3 in amino acids: CASRPLGQTNTEAFF. The CDR3 region has the DNA TGTGCCAGTAGACCCTTGGGACAGACAAACACTGAAGCTTTCTTT. The chain uses TRBV19 and TRBJ1-1, with 7 nucleotides matching TRBD1. Looked up from germline, CDR1 is LNHDA and CDR2 is SQIVND (reference sequence). This CDR3 is built from 15 residues. The V segment lost 6 bases and the J segment 2 bases; nucleotides outside the gene matches: 9.